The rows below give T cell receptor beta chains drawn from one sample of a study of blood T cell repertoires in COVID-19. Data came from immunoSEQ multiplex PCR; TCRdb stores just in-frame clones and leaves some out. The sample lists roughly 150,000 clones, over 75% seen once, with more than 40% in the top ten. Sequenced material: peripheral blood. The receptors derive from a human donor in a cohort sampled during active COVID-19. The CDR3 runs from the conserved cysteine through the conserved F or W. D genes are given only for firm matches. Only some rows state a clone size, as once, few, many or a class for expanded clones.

CDR3: CASSYRIRLYNSPLHF; DNA: TGTGCCAGCAGTTATCGGATCAGACTATATAATTCACCCCTCCACTTT; D: .; J: TRBJ1-6; size: .; V: TRBV6-5
CDR3: CASSLATGYAYEQYF; DNA: TGTGCCAGCAGCTTAGCGACAGGGTATGCCTACGAGCAGTACTTC; D: TRBD1; J: TRBJ2-7; size: .; V: TRBV7-9
CDR3: CASSLRDSTNEQFF; DNA: TGTGCCAGCTCACTACGGGACAGCACCAATGAGCAGTTCTTC; D: TRBD1; J: TRBJ2-1; size: few; V: TRBV18
CDR3: CASSARNGYSGNTIYF; DNA: TGTGCCAGCAGCGCGAGGAACGGATACTCTGGAAACACCATATATTTT; D: .; J: TRBJ1-3; size: .; V: TRBV9
CDR3: CASSPWRGGSYEQYF; DNA: TGTGCCAGCAGCCCCTGGCGGGGGGGCTCCTACGAGCAGTACTTC; D: TRBD2; J: TRBJ2-7; size: .; V: TRBV25-1
CDR3: CASSHPRGTQYF; DNA: TGTGCCAGCAGCCACCCGCGAGGGACCCAGTACTTC; D: .; J: TRBJ2-5; size: .; V: TRBV3-1/TRBV3-2
CDR3: CASTLETGFYGYTF; DNA: TGTGCCAGTACCCTAGAAACAGGGTTCTATGGCTACACCTTC; D: .; J: TRBJ1-2; size: .; V: TRBV19
CDR3: CSALAGGPLYF; DNA: TGCAGTGCTTTAGCGGGAGGGCCCCTATACTTC; D: TRBD2; J: TRBJ2-5; size: .; V: TRBV20-1
CDR3: CASGFNRGEAFF; DNA: TGTGCTAGTGGTTTTAACAGGGGTGAAGCTTTCTTT; D: TRBD1; J: TRBJ1-1; size: few; V: TRBV12-5
CDR3: CASSLDWGTPKETQYF; DNA: TGTGCCAGCAGCTTGGACTGGGGGACACCGAAAGAGACCCAGTACTTC; D: .; J: TRBJ2-5; size: .; V: TRBV5-6
CDR3: CASSLEAGGQPQHF; DNA: TGCGCCAGCAGCTTGGAGGCAGGGGGTCAGCCCCAGCATTTT; D: TRBD1; J: TRBJ1-5; size: .; V: TRBV5-1
CDR3: CASSALRGGNYGYTF; DNA: TGTGCCAGCAGCGCACTCAGAGGGGGCAACTATGGCTACACCTTC; D: TRBD1; J: TRBJ1-2; size: .; V: TRBV5-4
CDR3: CASSSGHSGYTF; DNA: TGTGCCAGCAGCTCCGGACATAGTGGCTACACCTTC; D: .; J: TRBJ1-2; size: .; V: TRBV12-3/TRBV12-4
CDR3: CASSLTGNEKLFF; DNA: TGTGCCAGCAGTTTAACGGGGAACGAAAAACTGTTTTTT; D: .; J: TRBJ1-4; size: .; V: TRBV12-3/TRBV12-4
CDR3: CASIQRGGYNEQFF; DNA: TGTGCCAGCATTCAGCGAGGTGGCTACAATGAGCAGTTCTTC; D: .; J: TRBJ2-1; size: once; V: TRBV27
CDR3: CASSNQDRGDSNQPQHF; DNA: TGTGCCAGTAGCAATCAGGACAGGGGCGATAGCAATCAGCCCCAGCATTTT; D: TRBD1; J: TRBJ1-5; size: .; V: TRBV19
CDR3: CASSQEGSAGGDQETQYF; DNA: TGTGCCAGCAGCCAAGAGGGTAGCGCAGGGGGAGACCAAGAGACCCAGTACTTC; D: TRBD1; J: TRBJ2-5; size: .; V: TRBV4-2
CDR3: CASSLGQLLNEQFF; DNA: TGTGCCAGCAGCTTGGGACAGTTACTCAATGAGCAGTTCTTC; D: TRBD1; J: TRBJ2-1; size: once; V: TRBV4-2
CDR3: CASSTGTGSLRVTQYF; DNA: TGTGCCAGCAGCACCGGCACAGGGTCCTTACGGGTTACGCAGTATTTT; D: .; J: TRBJ2-3; size: .; V: TRBV5-4
CDR3: CASSLHPTDSPLHF; DNA: TGTGCCAGCAGCCTCCATCCGACAGATTCACCCCTCCACTTT; D: .; J: TRBJ1-6; size: .; V: TRBV6-5
CDR3: CASSPRQLQETQYF; DNA: TGCGCCAGCAGCCCCCGACAGCTCCAAGAGACCCAGTACTTC; D: .; J: TRBJ2-5; size: .; V: TRBV5-1
CDR3: CASTGVSLGIMAQHF; DNA: TGTGCCAGTACAGGGGTGAGCCTGGGGATCATGGCCCAGCATTTT; D: .; J: TRBJ1-5; size: .; V: TRBV19
CDR3: CASHRQVFENIQYF; DNA: TGTGCCAGCCATAGACAAGTCTTTGAAAACATTCAGTACTTC; D: .; J: TRBJ2-4; size: few; V: TRBV2
CDR3: CASSVVSGGQETQYF; DNA: TGTGCCAGCAGTGTAGTTAGCGGGGGGCAAGAGACCCAGTACTTC; D: TRBD2; J: TRBJ2-5; size: .; V: TRBV2
CDR3: CASSYTLAGGSDNEQFF; DNA: TGTGCCAGCAGTTACACCCTAGCGGGAGGGAGCGACAATGAGCAGTTCTTC; D: TRBD2; J: TRBJ2-1; size: few; V: TRBV6-2/TRBV6-3
CDR3: CASFRAGGNYGYTF; DNA: TGTGCCAGCTTTAGGGCGGGGGGTAACTATGGCTACACCTTC; D: .; J: TRBJ1-2; size: .; V: TRBV2
CDR3: CASSVRGLSSGNTIYF; DNA: TGTGCCAGCAGCGTTCGTGGGCTCAGCTCTGGAAACACCATATATTTT; D: .; J: TRBJ1-3; size: .; V: TRBV11-3
CDR3: CASSQEVQMNTEAFF; DNA: TGTGCCAGCAGCCAAGAGGTCCAGATGAACACTGAAGCTTTCTTT; D: .; J: TRBJ1-1; size: once; V: TRBV3-1/TRBV3-2
CDR3: CASSQDLRVIGNTIYF; DNA: TGTGCCAGCAGCCAAGATCTTCGGGTCATTGGAAACACCATATATTTT; D: .; J: TRBJ1-3; size: .; V: TRBV4-2
CDR3: CASSLDLRFYGYTF; DNA: TGTGCCAGCAGCTTAGATCTTCGGTTCTATGGCTACACCTTC; D: .; J: TRBJ1-2; size: .; V: TRBV11-2
CDR3: CASSPRTGALRGTEAFF; DNA: TGTGCCAGCAGCCCCCGTACAGGGGCCCTACGAGGGACTGAAGCTTTCTTT; D: TRBD1; J: TRBJ1-1; size: once; V: TRBV9